This T cell receptor (beta chain) stems from a study of Graves' ophthalmopathy and Graves' hyperthyroidism. Study-level information: Peripheral blood collection took place at initial diagnosis, before any treatment.

The CDR3 spans 17 residues. V was trimmed by 1 base and J by 0 bases, leaving 15 bases between them. Germline-derived CDR1 and CDR2 are LNHDA and SQIVND (reference sequence). Beta-chain TCR CDR3 regions were amplified from RNA transcripts. HTBI-primed RT-PCR formed the first round, and a multiplex PCR formed the second. TCRdb called the multiplex PCR reads again in MiXCR, with one record for every CDR3 protein. The table includes about 640,000 distinct CDR3 sequences, about two fifths detected once. This clonotype was obtained from an adult man with Graves' ophthalmopathy. This rearrangement joins TRBV19 to TRBJ1-1, with D perhaps matching TRBD1 (5 bases). Sequencing was carried out using peripheral blood. CDR3 in amino acids: CASSIVGLGRLNTEAFF. The CDR3 DNA sequence: TGTGCCAGTAGTATAGTGGGGCTTGGCAGGTTGAACACTGAAGCTTTCTTT.